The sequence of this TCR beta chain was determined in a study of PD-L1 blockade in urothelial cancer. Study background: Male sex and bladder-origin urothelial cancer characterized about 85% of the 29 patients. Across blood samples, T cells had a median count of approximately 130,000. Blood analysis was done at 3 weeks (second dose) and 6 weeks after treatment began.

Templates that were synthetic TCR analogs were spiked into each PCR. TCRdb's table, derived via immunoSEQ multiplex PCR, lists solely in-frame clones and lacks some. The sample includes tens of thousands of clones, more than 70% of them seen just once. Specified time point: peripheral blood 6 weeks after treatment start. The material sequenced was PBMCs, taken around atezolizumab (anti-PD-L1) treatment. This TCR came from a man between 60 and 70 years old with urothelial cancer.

CDR3 amino acids: CASSPSGNTEAFF. DNA for the CDR3: TGTGCCAGCTCACCTTCGGGGAACACTGAAGCTTTCTTT. The chain recombines TRBV18 with TRBJ1-1; D gene uncertain. Between the trimmed V and J ends, which lost 3 bases and 1 base, there was a span of 6 bases. CDR1 is KGHSH, CDR2 LQKENI, per germline. The CDR3 runs to 13 residues. The variable domain in full, with the rest retrieved from reference TRBV18 and TRBJ1-1, is NAGVMQNPRHLVRRRGQEARLRCSPMKGHSHVYWYRQLPEEGLKFMVYLQKENIIDESGMPKERFSAEFPKEGPSILRIQQVVRGDSAAYFCASSPSGNTEAFFGQGTRLTVV.